This T cell receptor (beta chain) emerged from a study of identical twins (TCRdb year 2016). Describing the broader study: TCR alpha and beta repertoires from monozygotic twins, unrelated adults of various ages and cord blood were deep-sequenced to test whether fetal clonotypes persist. To rule out contamination, the twin experiments were replicated at different times with different library preparation protocols.

Beyond this particular receptor, the publication reports: Zero-insertion analyses could be partly confounded by invariant T cells such as MAIT and iNKT, though diverse VJ usage argued against such confounding for most clonotypes. Compared with coincidental sharing between unrelated individuals, out-of-frame TCR alpha sequences shared between twins showed an excess of sequences with low generation probability. The excess sharing between twins in beta out-of-frame sequences was weaker because fewer shared sequences reduced the signal-to-noise ratio. Abundant cord blood beta clonotypes had fewer insertions, young adult naive repertoires showed a similar but weaker trend, and memory repertoires showed no such trend. Conclusions relied on cross-sectional statistical analysis, since the same donors could not be followed over many years. In monozygotic twins, out-of-frame TCR alpha sharing was systematically underestimated by recombination models, although the models agreed with sharing between unrelated individuals.

V loses 5 bases at its end and J loses 7 bases; junction bases beyond the gene matches: 7. The germline V gene yields SGDLS for CDR1 and YYNGEE for CDR2. Including the terminal cysteine and phenylalanine, the CDR3 comprises 14 residues. Only the CDR3 region is kept as DNA, spanning 42 bases read in frame from base 1. A remark on this clonotype: There is no known antigen for this receptor. Base qualities were left out, and no much larger clone turns up one base away.

Libraries were made using 5' RACE. The instrument was an Illumina HiSeq 2000. Template switching introduced a universal primer binding site; the final cDNA contained a unique molecular identifier, enabling accurate counting of TCR cDNA molecules. First-strand cDNA for TCR alpha and beta chains was synthesized from specific primers in the conserved constant-segment region. Each cDNA library was double barcoded, with a SMART-Mk sample barcode plus Illumina barcodes, to control for contamination. TruSeq adapter sequences, together with Illumina sample barcodes, were added in two successive PCR steps. The TCR alpha and beta cDNA libraries were sequenced on the Illumina HiSeq platform using custom primers. The authors' pipeline ran thus. MiGEC processed the raw reads to extract unique molecular identifiers, while MiXCR was used to determine the CDR3 positions. Recombination models were inferred per individual with the repgenHMM and IGoR tools using an EM algorithm. The analysis of shared clonotypes was done with the tcR package in R, with sharing normalized by the product of cloneset sizes. Out-of-frame nonproductive sequences were analyzed to study raw recombination free of thymic and clonal selection effects. The public reads were run again by TCRdb, first through fastp at Q25 and then through MiXCR, and only productive beta chains were kept. Identical CDR3 proteins give one entry, which carries the most common genes and DNA. The V and J calls here are based on TCRdb, not the publication. This sample comprises over 600,000 distinct CDR3 sequences, 20% to 25% of them detected only once. The top ten clonotypes cover 4.3% of the sample.

Every donor in the study was a healthy Caucasian. The twin cohort consisted of three pairs of female monozygotic twins, all aged roughly 18 to 30 years. RNA for TCR libraries was isolated from peripheral blood mononuclear cells. The same data also contributed to another study, on T cells expressing NK-cell markers. In that second paper, the authors write: TCR beta-chain repertoires were profiled in sorted CD3+CD56+NKG2C+, CD3+CD56+NKG2C- and CD3+CD56-NKG2C+ T-cell subsets from seven or eight donors. Of the eight sequenced donors, seven were found to be HCMV-seropositive and one was found to be HCMV-seronegative. To restrict sorting to alphabetaTCR-expressing T cells, an anti-gammadeltaTCR antibody was added in several experiments. In roughly 6 donors, the dominant CD3+CD56+NKG2C+ clonotypes were found to rank among the top 10 CD8+ clonotypes and to make up roughly 1.0-7.5% of CD8+ T cells. Those dominant clonotypes were again the most abundant among CD3+CD56-NKG2C+ cells in a few donors, at about 25-65%. It remained unclear whether the expanded NKG2C-expressing T cell clones were specific for HCMV antigens. All eight donors whose samples were sequenced were randomly selected healthy volunteers, three of them men and five women. To determine HCMV serostatus, a commercial ELISA kit was used to detect HCMV-specific IgG in serum. For roughly 6 donors, bulk peripheral blood T-cell repertoires were also sequenced from unsorted PBMC. Reads were demultiplexed and grouped by UMI with MIGEC, and clonotypes were assembled and quantified with MiTCR. To exclude erroneous sequences, only TCR cDNA sequences supported by at least two reads were retained. The tcR package was used for downstream repertoire analysis, with clonotypes matched between fractions based on CDR3 nucleotide sequence plus V segment. VDJmatch was used to annotate antigen specificity against VDJdb, with one amino acid substitution in CDR3 allowed.

The receptor comes from a woman aged 18-29 years in good health. The chain links TRBV9 with TRBJ2-5; the junction holds 11 bases that match TRBD1. The material sequenced was PBMCs. The CDR3 reads as follows: CASSGTGGSGTQYF. The nucleotide sequence is TGTGCCAGCAGTGGGACAGGGGGAAGTGGGACCCAGTACTTC.